This T cell receptor beta chain was retrieved from a study of T cell responses to AZD1222 COVID-19 vaccine. Germline loops: CDR1 MGHRA, CDR2 YSYEKL. This CDR3 contains 16 residues. J lost 4 bases, V lost 0 bases, and 6 bases had no gene match. TCRdb's copy holds only in-frame clones and misses some; the assay was immunoSEQ multiplex PCR. This repertoire shows around 160,000 clones, 94% found once; its top ten account for 0.64%. J is TRBJ2-1 and V is TRBV4-1; 7 nucleotides match TRBD1. Sequenced material: peripheral blood, taken on day 0 of AZD1222 vaccination. This sequence was found in an adult in good health. The CDR3 nucleotides read TGCGCCAGCAGCCAAGATCCGGGACAGCGGTACAATGAGCAGTTCTTC. Protein product: CASSQDPGQRYNEQFF.